The TCR beta chain under discussion was sequenced for a study of cytomegalovirus exposure and HLA in healthy donors. CDR1 is MNHNY, CDR2 SVGAGI, per germline (reference sequence). CDR3 size: 13 residues. This clone was found a few times. The PCR contained 60 Vbeta and 13 Jbeta primers. The protocol was immunoSEQ multiplex PCR, while the TCRdb copy is restricted to in-frame clones and leaves out a portion. The sample shows 130,000 to 150,000 clones, roughly 80% of them seen only once. Material: PBMCs. The genes are TRBV6-6 and TRBJ1-5; maybe TRBD1 (5 bases). This TCR derives from a woman between 50 and 59 years old in good health and CMV-seronegative. CDR3 amino acids: CAAGRGARGPQHF. CDR3 sequence (DNA): TGTGCAGCGGGACGCGGGGCTCGAGGTCCCCAGCATTTT.